The present T cell receptor beta chain was sequenced within a study of T-cell memory formation after mild COVID-19. Trimming shortened V by 3 bases and J by 5 bases, and 14 bases separated the two germline ends. The CDR3 covers 15 residues. This clonotype has a count of ten or more. Using its own MiXCR run on the 5' RACE reads, TCRdb lists one record per CDR3 protein. The repertoire holds some 300,000 distinct CDR3 sequences, with around 20% as singletons. The chain employs TRBV12-3 or TRBV12-4 and TRBJ1-5, with unresolved D. This receptor was obtained from a man younger than 35 who had mild COVID-19 (a few samples of this study predate the infection). Cell type and time point are not known. Sequenced sample: PBMCs or a T cell subset sorted from them (not recorded which). The CDR3 is CASSFVDVGYQPQHF. The CDR3 region has the DNA TGTGCCAGCAGTTTCGTCGACGTCGGGTATCAGCCCCAGCATTTT.